This TCR beta chain was observed in a study of CD8 T cells in ankylosing spondylitis. Library preparation for TCR beta used quantitative 5'-RACE with molecular barcodes. One entry per CDR3 protein, called by TCRdb with MiXCR from the 5' RACE reads. Found here are 200,000 to 250,000 distinct CDR3 sequences, roughly 25% of them singletons; the top ten hold about 6.9%. Germline V gene data show CDR1 as SGHTA and CDR2 as FQGNSA. The CDR3 contains 16 residues. With V trimmed by 4 bases and J by 5 bases, 11 bases remained unmatched. The sample holds many counts of this clonotype. The gene calls are TRBV7-2 and TRBJ1-1; TRBD1 agrees at 9 bases. Sequenced input: blood, either unsorted or a sorted T cell fraction (not recorded which). This TCR came from a male donor with ankylosing spondylitis or in good health (not recorded which). CDR3 region: CASSSHRGRGRTEAFF. The CDR3 nucleotides are TGTGCCAGCAGCTCACACAGGGGGCGCGGGCGGACTGAAGCTTTCTTT.